The 30 T cell receptor beta chains given below trace back to one sample, sequenced in a study of cytomegalovirus exposure and HLA in healthy donors. 13 Jbeta primers and 60 Vbeta primers were used for the PCR. Repertoires were generated with immunoSEQ multiplex PCR, while TCRdb's copy carries only in-frame clones and drops some. The data hold about 140,000 clones, with 75% to 85% observed a single time. The sequenced material came from PBMCs. Receptors were obtained from a man in his forties or fifties in good health and CMV-seronegative.

V and J are TRBV20-1 and TRBJ1-2; D is uncertain. From germline, CDR1 is DFQATT and CDR2 SNEGSKA (reference sequence). The CDR3 contains 11 residues. The ends were cut back, 1 base at V and 5 bases at J, with 5 bases in the middle. The CDR3 loop reads CSARVGYGYTF. DNA for the CDR3: TGCAGTGCTAGAGTCGGGTATGGCTACACCTTC.

The rearrangement links TRBV2 to TRBJ2-4, with D possibly matching TRBD2 (6 bases). The CDR3 is 14 amino acids. The V end lost 0 bases, the J end lost 7 bases, and 10 bases lay between the germline ends. CDR1 SNHLY and CDR2 FYNNEI come from the germline V gene. CDR3 in amino acids: CASSEALRGNIQYF. The CDR3 DNA reads TGTGCCAGCAGTGAAGCGCTTCGGGGGAACATTCAGTACTTC.

The rearrangement uses TRBV2 and TRBJ2-7; 8 positions agree with TRBD1. Germline V gives CDR1 SNHLY, CDR2 FYNNEI. V shed 5 bases and J 12 bases; nucleotides not matched to a gene: 18. The CDR3 has 15 amino acids. Here the CDR3 DNA reads TGTGCCAGCAGTTCAACTAATTCCGGGACAGGCCTTCTGTACTTC. This sequence encodes CASSSTNSGTGLLYF.

The V and J genes are TRBV7-9 and TRBJ2-7; tentative D call: TRBD1 (6 bases). The CDR3 runs to 15 residues. The germline V gene has CDR1 SEHNR and CDR2 FQNEAQ (reference sequence). Between the trimmed V and J ends, which lost 4 bases and 3 bases, there was a span of 16 bases. This CDR3 is CASSWGHSRVYEQYF. In nucleotides, the CDR3 is TGTGCCAGCAGCTGGGGACACTCGAGGGTCTACGAGCAGTACTTC.

In its sample, this clone was seen a few times. This chain joins TRBV6-4 and TRBJ1-1, with D hard to call. Trimming took off 0 bases at V and 5 bases at J, with 4 bases between the two ends. The CDR3 has 12 residues. Germline V gives CDR1 MRHNA, CDR2 SNTAGT. In nucleotides, the CDR3 is TGTGCCAGCAGTGACTCACAAACTGAAGCTTTCTTT. Its protein is CASSDSQTEAFF.

The chain is built from TRBV7-8 and TRBJ1-2, with D perhaps TRBD1 (6 bases). Trimming left V 5 bases short and J 5 bases short, with 21 bases between. The CDR3 runs 16 residues. The germline V gene encodes CDR1 SGHVS and CDR2 FQNEAQ. The CDR3 coding sequence is TGTGCCAGCAGCCCTTCACAGGGAACGTCGATATATGGCTACACCTTC. Translation: CASSPSQGTSIYGYTF.

The chain carries TRBV7-2 and TRBJ2-7; D call uncertain. Trimming took off 0 bases at V and 3 bases at J, with 12 bases between the two ends. The CDR3 is made up of 15 amino acids. Germline V gene data show CDR1 as SGHTA and CDR2 as FQGNSA. In DNA form, the CDR3 reads TGTGCCAGCAGCTTAGCCGACACAGCTAACTACGAGCAGTACTTC. This codes for CASSLADTANYEQYF.

This chain links TRBV6-1 with TRBJ1-1; 9 bases line up with TRBD1. CDR1 is MNHNS and CDR2 is SASEGT in the germline V gene. V was clipped by 7 bases and J by 4 bases; unmatched bases: 10. The CDR3 consists of 15 residues. CDR3 bases: TGTGCCAGCATTCTCGTACAGGGGGCTCGCACTGAAGCTTTCTTT. Protein sequence: CASILVQGARTEAFF.

The chain uses TRBV2 and TRBJ1-2; TRBD1 agrees at 9 bases. This CDR3 has 13 residues. Germline CDR1 SNHLY, CDR2 FYNNEI. The trim removed 5 bases at V and 8 bases at J, leaving 6 bases unmatched. This chain's CDR3 is CASSWDREGGYTF. The DNA of the CDR3 is TGTGCCAGCAGTTGGGACAGGGAGGGCGGCTACACCTTC.

This sequence joins TRBV7-9 and TRBJ1-4, with TRBD1 as a possible D gene (5 bases). The CDR3 consists of 15 residues. CDR1 and CDR2 (germline): SEHNR, FQNEAQ (reference sequence). Between the trimmed V and J ends, which lost 5 bases and 0 bases, there was a span of 10 bases. The DNA for the CDR3 is TGTGCCAGCAGCCCCGGGGGGGCAACTAATGAAAAACTGTTTTTT. Protein product: CASSPGGATNEKLFF.

The V and J genes are TRBV9 and TRBJ2-1, with TRBD2 matching over 12 bases. The germline CDR1 and CDR2 sequences are SGDLS and YYNGEE. The CDR3 length is 15 residues. Trimming cost V 1 base and J 7 bases; bases outside gene matches: 3. The CDR3 loop is CASSVLAGGPNEQFF. The CDR3 DNA sequence: TGTGCCAGCAGCGTACTAGCGGGAGGGCCAAATGAGCAGTTCTTC.

The chain couples TRBV2 to TRBJ1-5, with D maybe TRBD1 (5 bases). V lost 5 bases, J lost 6 bases, and 14 bases lay in between. Germline CDR1 reads SNHLY; CDR2 reads FYNNEI. This CDR3 has 14 amino acids. CDR3 residues: CASSSDTTGQPQHF. CDR3 in DNA: TGTGCCAGCAGTTCGGACACCACTGGTCAGCCCCAGCATTTT.

The chain uses TRBV7-2 and TRBJ1-3; possible D gene TRBD1, 5 bases. The germline V gene encodes CDR1 SGHTA and CDR2 FQGNSA. The ends were cut back, 1 base at V and 1 base at J, with 8 bases in the middle. The CDR3 totals 15 residues. This CDR3 reads CASSLVGGSGNTIYF. DNA for the CDR3: TGTGCCAGCAGCTTAGTTGGGGGGTCTGGAAACACCATATATTTT.

The V and J genes are TRBV12-5 and TRBJ2-1, with D unclear. The CDR3 runs to 11 residues. The V end was cut by 5 bases, the J end by 7 bases, with 6 bases between. The germline V gene has CDR1 LGHNT and CDR2 FRNRAP. This CDR3 reads CASGERNEQFF. The CDR3 DNA reads TGTGCTAGTGGTGAGAGGAATGAGCAGTTCTTC.

The gene calls are TRBV18 and TRBJ2-1, with 8 bases aligning to TRBD2. The CDR3 totals 14 residues. CDR1 is KGHSH, CDR2 LQKENI, per germline. V lost 5 bases to trimming and J lost 5 bases; unmatched junction nucleotides: 5. The CDR3 spells CASSTSGQDNEQFF. The CDR3 DNA reads as TGTGCCAGCTCAACTAGCGGCCAAGACAATGAGCAGTTCTTC.

The chain uses TRBV15 and TRBJ1-4; D perhaps matches TRBD1 (6 bases). Between the trimmed V and J ends, which lost 5 bases and 3 bases, there was a span of 13 bases. Germline V gene lookup returns CDR1 LNHNV and CDR2 YYDKDF (reference sequence). This CDR3 region has 15 residues. DNA for the CDR3: TGTGCCACCAGCCTTGGGGGCGGATCTAATGAAAAACTGTTTTTT. Encoded protein: CATSLGGGSNEKLFF.

V gene TRBV5-1 combines with J gene TRBJ2-7, with D perhaps TRBD1 (5 bases). Trimming shortened V by 0 bases and J by 2 bases, and 12 bases separated the two germline ends. CDR1 SGHRS and CDR2 YFSETQ come from the germline V gene. The CDR3 is 15 amino acids. The CDR3 here is CASSLGDSTPYEQYF. The CDR3 DNA is TGCGCCAGCAGCTTGGGCGACAGCACTCCCTACGAGCAGTACTTC.

CDR3 loop: CAWSVQGSTIYF. The CDR3, as DNA: TGTGCCTGGAGTGTACAGGGTAGCACCATATATTTT. V gene TRBV30 combines with J gene TRBJ1-3, with D perhaps TRBD1 (6 bases). Trimming stripped 0 bases from V and 9 bases from J, with 9 bases between. This CDR3 comprises 12 residues. Germline V gives CDR1 GTSNPN, CDR2 SVGIG (reference sequence).

This clone was observed once. The chain links TRBV4-1 to TRBJ2-3, with 13 bases identical to TRBD2. The trim removed 3 bases at V and 0 bases at J, leaving 0 bases unmatched. Looked up from germline, CDR1 is MGHRA and CDR2 is YSYEKL. The CDR3 is made up of 16 amino acids. CDR3 sequence (DNA): TGCGCCAGCAGCCAGGGACTAGCGGGGAGCACAGATACGCAGTATTTT. Its translation is CASSQGLAGSTDTQYF.

The rearrangement joins TRBV2 to TRBJ2-3, with 9 bases lining up with TRBD2. The junction had 4 bases not matched to a gene; V was cut back by 6 bases and J by 0 bases. The CDR3 runs to 15 residues. Germline CDR1 is SNHLY and CDR2 is FYNNEI. CDR3 residues: CASRPAGGSTDTQYF. Written as DNA, the CDR3 is TGTGCCAGCAGGCCAGCGGGGGGCAGCACAGATACGCAGTATTTT.

J is TRBJ2-2 and V is TRBV7-8; 10 nucleotides line up with TRBD2. Germline V CDR1 and CDR2: SGHVS, FQNEAQ. J was trimmed by 4 bases and V by 5 bases; bases with no gene match: 4. The CDR3 runs 15 residues. The CDR3 region has the DNA TGTGCCAGCAGCCAGCGGGGGGGCAGCACCGGGGAGCTGTTTTTT. Translation gives CASSQRGGSTGELFF.

The chain carries TRBV7-9 and TRBJ2-3, with TRBD1 matching over 8 bases. Trimming at V came to 7 bases and at J to 0 bases, leaving 6 bases not matched to a gene. Germline V gives CDR1 SEHNR, CDR2 FQNEAQ (reference sequence). The CDR3 is 15 amino acids. CDR3 bases: TGTGCCAGCAACCTTTGGGACAGGAGCACAGATACGCAGTATTTT. Amino acids: CASNLWDRSTDTQYF.

This clone was seen once. The genes are TRBV5-1 and TRBJ2-1; 7 positions agree with TRBD1. CDR1 and CDR2 (germline): SGHRS, YFSETQ. CDR3 length: 14 amino acids. J was trimmed by 7 bases and V by 0 bases; bases with no gene match: 4. CDR3 DNA: TGCGCCAGCAGCTTGGAGGGGGCCGCTAATGAGCAGTTCTTC. Encoded protein: CASSLEGAANEQFF.

V usage is TRBV7-6 and J usage is TRBJ2-7; 13 nucleotides match TRBD2. V lost 5 bases and J lost 7; bases outside the gene matches: 11. CDR3 length: 16 residues. Germline CDR1 SGHVS, CDR2 FNYEAQ. This CDR3 reads CASSLGLAGVGGEQYF. The CDR3, as DNA: TGTGCCAGCAGCCTTGGACTAGCGGGGGTAGGTGGAGAGCAGTACTTC.

This chain connects TRBV7-3 to TRBJ1-5; D gene ambiguous. The CDR3 consists of 13 residues. CDR1 is SGHTA, CDR2 FQGTGA, per germline. The V end lost 5 bases, the J end lost 0 bases, and 5 bases lay between the germline ends. The CDR3 DNA reads as TGTGCCAGCAGCCCAGATAGCAATCAGCCCCAGCATTTT. This encodes CASSPDSNQPQHF.

The rearrangement joins TRBV11-2 to TRBJ2-4, with D tentatively TRBD2 (6 bases). Germline CDR1 and CDR2: SGHAT and FQNNGV. V lost 4 bases to trimming and J lost 5 bases, with 9 bases between them. The CDR3 runs 13 residues. CDR3 sequence: CASSSGSQNIQYF. CDR3 bases: TGTGCCAGCAGCTCCGGGAGCCAAAACATTCAGTACTTC.

This rearrangement joins TRBV5-1 to TRBJ2-3; the D gene is possibly TRBD1 (6 bases). V was shortened by 2 bases and J by 4 bases, with 14 bases between the two germline ends. There are 15 residues in the CDR3. Germline V lookup: CDR1 SGHRS, CDR2 YFSETQ. CDR3: CASSLSLPGADTQYF. Here the CDR3 DNA reads TGCGCCAGCAGCTTAAGTCTTCCAGGGGCAGATACGCAGTATTTT.

The chain couples TRBV4-1 to TRBJ1-1; weak D call: TRBD1 (5 bases). Germline V gene lookup returns CDR1 MGHRA and CDR2 YSYEKL. This CDR3 region has 18 residues. Deletions cut 4 bases from V and 0 bases from J, with 21 bases between. The CDR3 sequence: CASSLVVFGGTMNTEAFF. DNA of the CDR3: TGCGCCAGCAGCCTGGTGGTATTCGGCGGGACCATGAACACTGAAGCTTTCTTT.

In regard to this clone: The same CDR3 arises from other DNA sequences in this sample as well. CDR3 nucleotide sequence: TGCGCCAGCAGCTTTTCCGGGACAGGAAGTGGGGCCAACGTCCTGACTTTC. Translation gives CASSFSGTGSGANVLTF. The rearrangement uses TRBV5-1 and TRBJ2-6, with TRBD1 identical over 8 bases. The CDR3 sequence is 17 residues long. The germline gives CDR1 SGHRS, CDR2 YFSETQ. Trimming took 2 bases from V and 3 from J; bases not matched to a gene: 7.

This chain joins TRBV11-2 and TRBJ2-3; 7 bases are shared with TRBD2. The V segment lost 5 bases and the J segment 9 bases; nucleotides outside the gene matches: 5. In germline, CDR1 is SGHAT, CDR2 FQNNGV. The CDR3 sequence is 12 residues long. CDR3 sequence reads: CASSRGGITQYF. The CDR3 region has the DNA TGTGCCAGCAGCCGCGGGGGTATAACGCAGTATTTT.